The 18 T cell receptor beta chains given below trace back to one sample, sequenced in a study of blood T cell repertoires in COVID-19. Some clones are missing from TCRdb's copy, which holds only in-frame ones; the method was immunoSEQ multiplex PCR. Found here are 100,000 or so clones, 72% of them singletons; the top ten hold 14%. The sample was peripheral blood. Receptors were obtained from a woman aged 80 or older with acute or convalescent COVID-19.

This clone was observed a few times. V is TRBV29-1 and J is TRBJ1-2, with 7 bases identical to TRBD1. Germline V gene sequence: CDR1 SQVTM, CDR2 ANQGSEA. The V segment lost 7 bases and the J segment 4 bases; nucleotides outside the gene matches: 6. There are 12 residues in the CDR3. The chain's CDR3 is CSAGGQPYGYTF. The CDR3 bases are TGCAGCGCCGGGGGACAGCCCTATGGCTACACCTTC.

The J gene is TRBJ1-5, the V gene TRBV7-2; D may be TRBD1 (5 bases). V was clipped by 3 bases and J by 3 bases, with 12 bases between them. The CDR3 totals 15 residues. The germline CDR1 and CDR2 sequences are SGHTA and FQGNSA. In DNA, the CDR3 is TGTGCCAGCAGCTTCTCAGGGTCCTCCAATCAGCCCCAGCATTTT. Its translation: CASSFSGSSNQPQHF.

The V gene is TRBV11-1, the J gene TRBJ1-1, with TRBD1 as a possible D gene (5 bases). This CDR3 has 15 residues. Trimming pared 9 bases from V and 1 base from J, leaving 18 bases between. The germline gives CDR1 SGHAT, CDR2 FQDESV (reference sequence). CDR3 coding DNA: TGTGCCAGTGCCGGTTTCGGACAAACGAACACTGAAGCTTTCTTT. It codes for CASAGFGQTNTEAFF.

This clone has just a few counts. The genes are TRBV6-5 and TRBJ1-6; D is ambiguous. Trimming removed 4 bases at V and 10 bases at J, with 11 bases between. Germline CDR1 MNHEY, CDR2 SVGAGI. The CDR3 extends over 13 amino acids. The DNA of the CDR3 is TGTGCCAGCAGTTTCGATCTAGGATCACCCCTCCACTTT. Its translation is CASSFDLGSPLHF.

This sequence joins TRBV9 and TRBJ2-3; 11 bases map to TRBD2. The CDR3 loop spans 16 amino acids. Germline V gives CDR1 SGDLS, CDR2 YYNGEE. V lost 0 bases, J lost 3 bases, and 3 bases stayed unmatched. Written as DNA, the CDR3 is TGTGCCAGCAGCGTAGATCTAGCGGGGGGAACAGATACGCAGTATTTT. Its translation is CASSVDLAGGTDTQYF.

The chain has TRBV6-2 or TRBV6-3 and TRBJ2-3; no firm D call. Per germline, CDR1 MNHEY and CDR2 SVGEGT. V lost 0 bases and J lost 6, with 22 bases in between. The CDR3 loop spans 18 amino acids. The CDR3 is CASSYSNRLPTAPDTQYF. The DNA of the CDR3 is TGTGCCAGCAGTTACTCGAACCGACTCCCAACGGCCCCGGATACGCAGTATTTT.

The gene calls are TRBV3-1 (or the pseudogene TRBV3-2) and TRBJ1-3; D uncertain. The germline CDR1 and CDR2 sequences are LGHDT and YNNKEL (reference sequence). This CDR3 is 15 amino acids long. V shed 2 bases and J shed 0 bases, with 8 bases lying between them. The CDR3 DNA follows: TGTGCCAGCAGCCAATCCCATAGCTCTGGAAACACCATATATTTT. It codes for CASSQSHSSGNTIYF.

This clone has just a few counts. As DNA, the CDR3 is TGTGCCAGCAGCTTAGGACAGGGCGGTGGCTACACCTTC. It yields the protein CASSLGQGGGYTF. The V gene is TRBV7-2, the J gene TRBJ1-2; 7 nucleotides agree with TRBD1. V was clipped by 1 base and J by 7 bases; unmatched bases: 3. This CDR3 comprises 13 residues. Germline-derived CDR1 and CDR2 are SGHTA and FQGNSA.

A single count supports this clone. The rearrangement uses TRBV6-2 or TRBV6-3 and TRBJ2-3; 7 nucleotides agree with TRBD1. This CDR3 comprises 15 residues. CDR1 is MNHEY and CDR2 is SVGEGT in the germline V gene. After removal of 4 bases from V and 5 bases from J, the junction contained 9 bases not matched to a gene. CDR3 loop: CASSSSQGWEDTQYF. Here the CDR3 DNA reads TGTGCCAGCAGTTCCTCACAGGGGTGGGAAGATACGCAGTATTTT.

The CDR3 DNA reads TGTGCCAGCAGTCCGCCCAGGGGCATGAACACTGAAGCTTTCTTT. Encoded protein: CASSPPRGMNTEAFF. The chain couples TRBV28 to TRBJ1-1; tentative D call: TRBD1 (6 bases). CDR1 is MDHEN, CDR2 SYDVKM, per germline. This CDR3 contains 15 residues. Trimming cost V 5 bases and J 0 bases, with 13 bases left between them.

The chain combines TRBV12-3 or TRBV12-4 with TRBJ1-6; the D is unclear. The CDR3 covers 13 residues. Trimming stripped 4 bases from V and 12 bases from J, with 13 bases between. CDR3 sequence reads: CASSSIGVEPLHF. The CDR3 bases are TGTGCCAGCAGTTCCATCGGAGTTGAACCCCTCCACTTT.

This clone was seen a handful of times. CDR3 in amino acids: CASSQGVGTEAFF. In nucleotides, the CDR3 is TGTGCCAGCAGCCAAGGGGTCGGGACTGAAGCTTTCTTT. The V and J genes are TRBV14 and TRBJ1-1, with D uncertain. Deletions cut 1 base from V and 5 bases from J, with 8 bases between. This CDR3 is 13 amino acids long. The V gene's germline CDR1 is SGHDN and CDR2 FVKESK.

This clone appeared a single time. The gene calls are TRBV18 and TRBJ1-6; TRBD1 agrees at 9 bases. This CDR3 is built from 15 residues. Losses at the gene ends were 3 bases for V and 6 bases for J; bases not matched to a gene: 3. The germline CDR1 and CDR2 sequences are KGHSH and LQKENI. The CDR3: CASSPRTGANSPLHF. The CDR3 coding sequence is TGTGCCAGCTCACCTCGGACAGGGGCTAATTCACCCCTCCACTTT.

The V gene is TRBV7-2, the J gene TRBJ2-3; 11 bases match TRBD2. This CDR3 comprises 16 residues. The germline CDR1 and CDR2 sequences are SGHTA and FQGNSA. V lost 7 bases and J lost 6; bases outside the gene matches: 12. The CDR3 DNA reads TGTGCCAGCAATCACGGGGTGACTAGCGGGGAGGATACGCAGTATTTT. It is translated as CASNHGVTSGEDTQYF.

This clone was picked up one time. The chain carries TRBV6-5 and TRBJ2-7; 8 bases are shared with TRBD1. The CDR3 totals 14 residues. Germline V gene data show CDR1 as MNHEY and CDR2 as SVGAGI. V was pared by 7 bases and J by 4 bases, with 9 bases of the junction left unmatched. CDR3 DNA: TGTGCCAGCACGACAGGGGATCTTTCTTACGAGCAGTACTTC. It codes for CASTTGDLSYEQYF.

J is TRBJ1-3 and V is TRBV25-1; no clear D. From germline, CDR1 is MGHDK and CDR2 SYGVNS. Trimming removed 3 bases from V and 16 bases from J, with 13 bases in between. The CDR3 is 11 amino acids. Written as DNA, the CDR3 is TGTGCCAGCAGTGACGACCTAGACCCGTATTTT. Protein sequence: CASSDDLDPYF.

This sequence joins TRBV2 and TRBJ1-3; TRBD1 matches 7 bases. V shed 5 bases, J shed 5 bases, and the junction held 9 bases outside the gene matches. CDR1 is SNHLY and CDR2 is FYNNEI in the germline V gene. The CDR3 sequence is 15 residues long. The CDR3 loop is CASSQDRVSRNTIYF. The CDR3 DNA reads TGTGCCAGCAGTCAAGACAGGGTCTCACGAAACACCATATATTTT.

The rearrangement joins TRBV29-1 to TRBJ1-2, with TRBD1 as a possible D gene (6 bases). This CDR3 is 13 amino acids long. In germline, CDR1 is SQVTM, CDR2 ANQGSEA. CDR3 sequence reads: CSGYLGGYGGYTF. The CDR3 region has the DNA TGCAGTGGATATTTAGGGGGTTATGGCGGCTACACCTTC. Using reference TRBV29-1 and TRBJ1-2 for the parts outside the CDR3, the full variable domain is SAVISQKPSRDICQRGTSLTIQCQVDSQVTMMFWYRQQPGQSLTLIATANQGSEATYESGFVIDKFPISRPNLTFSTLTVSNMSPEDSSIYLCSGYLGGYGGYTFGSGTRLTVV.